The 16 T cell receptor beta chains below come from one sample, sequenced in a study of T-cell reconstitution after alpha-beta-depleted transplantation in children. Preparing the TCRbeta library involved the use of unique molecular identifiers. TCRdb passed the PCR reads through MiXCR, listing each CDR3 protein once. The table has about 72,000 distinct CDR3 sequences, about 7% seen once. The sequences come from PBMCs from the stem cell graft donor, collected from the stem cell graft. The receptor set was obtained from a human donor who donated a stem cell graft to a child with acute lymphoblastic leukemia.

The chain is built from TRBV5-4 and TRBJ2-7; no definite D call. CDR1 and CDR2 (germline): SGHNT, YYREEE (reference sequence). Trimming pared 0 bases from V and 5 bases from J, leaving 12 bases between. The CDR3 totals 14 residues. The CDR3 DNA reads as TGTGCCAGCAGCTTGGGAGTCAGGATGAACGAGCAGTACTTC. Amino acids: CASSLGVRMNEQYF.

This clonotype was recorded many times. This chain links TRBV6-6 with TRBJ2-7, with D possibly matching TRBD2 (5 bases). Between the trimmed V and J ends, which lost 6 bases and 7 bases, there was a span of 13 bases. Germline CDR1 is MNHNY and CDR2 is SVGAGI (reference sequence). This CDR3 has 12 amino acids. CDR3 sequence (DNA): TGTGCCAGCAGACTATCGGGAAGAGAGCAGTACTTC. Translation: CASRLSGREQYF.

This clonotype was counted at least ten times. The V and J genes are TRBV12-3 or TRBV12-4 and TRBJ1-1; D is undetermined. The CDR3 runs to 14 residues. V was shortened by 7 bases and J by 1 base, with 13 bases between the two germline ends. The CDR3 loop is CASTTGNPNTEAFF. CDR3 DNA: TGTGCCAGCACCACGGGCAACCCGAACACTGAAGCTTTCTTT.

This clonotype was seen repeatedly, ten times or more. The chain combines TRBV20-1 with TRBJ2-2, with 8 positions matching TRBD1. V was pared by 0 bases and J by 2 bases, with 5 bases of the junction left unmatched. Germline CDR1 DFQATT, CDR2 SNEGSKA (reference sequence). There are 16 residues in the CDR3. The CDR3 protein is CSARDRGLGNTGELFF. The CDR3 DNA reads as TGCAGTGCTAGAGACAGGGGGCTCGGCAACACCGGGGAGCTGTTTTTT.

The chain carries TRBV12-3 or TRBV12-4 and TRBJ1-1; D is possibly TRBD1 (6 bases). Trimming stripped 10 bases from V and 4 bases from J, with 19 bases between. The CDR3 totals 14 residues. The CDR3 DNA follows: TGTGCCACCTCGGGGGGCAGGGTGGGCACTGAAGCTTTCTTT. Protein: CATSGGRVGTEAFF.

This clonotype was counted many times. The rearrangement links TRBV4-3 to TRBJ2-1; 10 bases are shared with TRBD2. There are 16 residues in the CDR3. CDR1 and CDR2 (germline): LGHNA, YSLEER. V was clipped by 1 base and J by 5 bases; unmatched bases: 5. The CDR3 sequence: CASSQGSGGRHNEQFF. DNA for the CDR3: TGCGCCAGCAGCCAAGGTAGCGGGGGGCGACACAATGAGCAGTTCTTC.

This clonotype was counted at least ten times. The gene calls are TRBV6-4 and TRBJ1-4; a weak D match, TRBD1 (6 bases). Trimming cost V 3 bases and J 13 bases, with 15 bases left between them. Germline V gives CDR1 MRHNA, CDR2 SNTAGT. This CDR3 contains 13 residues. CDR3 coding DNA: TGTGCCAGCAGTGAGGCAAGGGGGACCATACTGTTTTTT. Translating gives CASSEARGTILFF.

This clonotype appeared a few times. V usage is TRBV5-1 and J usage is TRBJ2-6; D not certain. V was trimmed by 7 bases and J by 0 bases, leaving 11 bases between them. The germline V gene encodes CDR1 SGHRS and CDR2 YFSETQ. This CDR3 region has 15 residues. The CDR3 spells CASRVGLSGANVLTF. DNA for the CDR3: TGCGCCAGCCGAGTCGGCCTCTCTGGGGCCAACGTCCTGACTTTC.

The CDR3 sequence: CASSAAPRGSYEQYF. The CDR3 bases are TGTGCCAGCAGTGCAGCACCCCGGGGCTCCTACGAGCAGTACTTC. The rearrangement links TRBV11-2 to TRBJ2-7; D perhaps matches TRBD2 (5 bases). The CDR3 contains 15 residues. Germline-derived CDR1 and CDR2 are SGHAT and FQNNGV. V lost 6 bases and J 0 bases, leaving 15 bases between the germline ends.

This clonotype showed up many times. The J gene is TRBJ2-2, the V gene TRBV10-2, with unresolved D. V lost 7 bases to trimming and J lost 0 bases, with 15 bases between them. Germline assignment: CDR1 WSHSY and CDR2 SAAADI. The CDR3 length is 16 residues. CDR3 sequence reads: CASIEDGYANTGELFF. The CDR3 nucleotides read TGCGCCAGCATCGAGGACGGATACGCGAACACCGGGGAGCTGTTTTTT.

This clonotype came up a few times. V usage is TRBV20-1 and J usage is TRBJ2-1; D is undetermined. V lost 1 base and J 5 bases, leaving 18 bases between the germline ends. This CDR3 is built from 16 residues. Germline loops: CDR1 DFQATT, CDR2 SNEGSKA (reference sequence). The CDR3 loop is CSARALILDLDNEQFF. The CDR3 coding sequence is TGCAGTGCTAGAGCGTTAATATTGGACCTCGACAATGAGCAGTTCTTC.

In its sample, this clonotype was seen many times. V is TRBV27 and J is TRBJ1-2, with 7 bases that match TRBD1. The CDR3 contains 15 residues. Trimming at V came to 5 bases and at J to 5 bases, leaving 11 bases not matched to a gene. The germline V gene encodes CDR1 MNHEY and CDR2 SMNVEV (reference sequence). Here the CDR3 reads CASSPSTHRGYGYTF. CDR3 nucleotide sequence: TGTGCCAGCAGTCCTTCGACGCACAGGGGATATGGCTACACCTTC.

In its sample, this clonotype was seen a few times. This chain connects TRBV19 to TRBJ1-1; D remains unclear. From germline, CDR1 is LNHDA and CDR2 SQIVND (reference sequence). Trimming left V 4 bases short and J 8 bases short, with 11 bases between. The CDR3 extends over 12 amino acids. The CDR3: CASSSVKEEAFF. CDR3 in DNA: TGTGCCAGTAGTAGTGTCAAGGAAGAAGCTTTCTTT.

This clonotype has a count of ten or more. The J gene is TRBJ2-1, the V gene TRBV6-5; 9 bases match TRBD2. The ends lost 6 bases at V and 8 bases at J; junction bases unmatched: 8. The germline V gene has CDR1 MNHEY and CDR2 SVGAGI. The CDR3 contains 14 residues. This CDR3 reads CASRFSGSTDEQFF. CDR3 bases: TGTGCCAGCAGGTTTAGCGGGAGTACCGATGAGCAGTTCTTC.

There are many counts of this clonotype. The chain carries TRBV4-1 and TRBJ2-5; 8 bases agree with TRBD2. CDR1 is MGHRA, CDR2 YSYEKL, per germline. V shed 0 bases and J 5 bases; nucleotides not matched to a gene: 5. This CDR3 spans 15 amino acids. CDR3 DNA: TGCGCCAGCAGCCAAGAAGGCGGGAGGACGGAGACCCAGTACTTC. It codes for CASSQEGGRTETQYF.

This clonotype was counted between two and nine times. The chain carries TRBV19 and TRBJ1-6; 9 nucleotides agree with TRBD1. In germline, CDR1 is LNHDA, CDR2 SQIVND (reference sequence). The V gene end was trimmed by 3 bases and the J gene end by 10 bases; junction bases not matched to a gene: 4. This CDR3 has 14 residues. In nucleotides, the CDR3 is TGTGCCAGTAGTATTAGGACAGGGGCCTCACCCCTCCACTTT. Translation gives CASSIRTGASPLHF.